What follows are 20 T cell receptor beta chains derived from one specimen sequenced in a study of regulatory dendritic cells for organ transplantation. Sorted subsets were CFSE-labeled and cultured about 5 days with allogeneic dendritic cells. No antigen has been identified for these receptors. The table came from immunoSEQ multiplex PCR; TCRdb's copy has only in-frame clones and leaves some out. This sample has thousands of clones, with 59% found just once. Sequencing was done on a sample of memory CD8+ T cells from blood cultured with dendritic cells. Subset meaning: CD45RO+ memory T cells. The receptors derive from a human donor in good health.

The chain employs TRBV9 and TRBJ2-3, with D perhaps matching TRBD2 (7 bases). Trimming stripped 2 bases from V and 4 bases from J, with 17 bases between. Germline assignment: CDR1 SGDLS and CDR2 YYNGEE. The CDR3 consists of 16 residues. CDR3 residues: CASSVGGGALADTQYF. The CDR3 DNA follows: TGTGCCAGCAGCGTGGGAGGGGGGGCCTTAGCAGATACGCAGTATTTT. Using reference TRBV9 and TRBJ2-3 for the parts outside the CDR3, the full variable domain is DSGVTQTPKHLITATGQRVTLRCSPRSGDLSVYWYQQSLDQGLQFLIQYYNGEERAKGNILERFSAQQFPDLHSELNLSSLELGDSALYFCASSVGGGALADTQYFGPGTRLTVL.

J is TRBJ2-2 and V is TRBV7-8; D possibly corresponds to TRBD2 (6 bases). The germline CDR1 and CDR2 sequences are SGHVS and FQNEAQ. The CDR3 length is 14 residues. The V gene lost 2 bases and the J gene lost 8 bases, with 12 bases spanning the gap. CDR3 DNA sequence: TGTGCCAGCAGCTTAACGGGGGTTAAAGGGGAGCTGTTTTTT. The encoded protein is CASSLTGVKGELFF.

The CDR3 spells CASTDSSYEQYF. CDR3 bases: TGTGCCAGTACCGACAGCTCCTACGAGCAGTACTTC. The chain recombines TRBV6-5 with TRBJ2-7, with a weak D call TRBD1 (5 bases). CDR3 length: 12 amino acids. Germline V gene lookup returns CDR1 MNHEY and CDR2 SVGAGI. The germline V and J ends were trimmed by 9 bases and 0 bases, with 9 bases remaining between them.

The J gene is TRBJ1-2, the V gene TRBV12-5; D uncertain. Germline V gives CDR1 LGHNT, CDR2 FRNRAP. The CDR3 contains 13 residues. V gave up 2 bases and J gave up 3 bases, with 7 bases separating them. CDR3 in DNA: TGTGCTAGTGGTTTGTCTGAGGACTATGGCTACACCTTC. Translation gives CASGLSEDYGYTF.

The chain has TRBV11-1 and TRBJ1-1; D is unclear. Trimming stripped 2 bases from V and 8 bases from J, with 9 bases between. Looked up from germline, CDR1 is SGHAT and CDR2 is FQDESV (reference sequence). The CDR3 totals 12 residues. CDR3: CASSLNEVEAFF. The CDR3 DNA is TGTGCCAGCAGCTTAAACGAGGTAGAAGCTTTCTTT.

This clone is large within its sample. In the same sample, other DNA sequences code for this CDR3. The chain employs TRBV9 and TRBJ1-1; D gene uncertain. The CDR3 length is 14 residues. Trimming stripped 0 bases from V and 5 bases from J, with 11 bases between. Germline assignment: CDR1 SGDLS and CDR2 YYNGEE. CDR3 coding DNA: TGTGCCAGCAGCGTAGCCTATCGCGGGACTGAAGCTTTCTTT. Translated: CASSVAYRGTEAFF.

This chain links TRBV7-9 with TRBJ1-1; 7 bases map to TRBD1. Germline values: CDR1 SEHNR, CDR2 FQNEAQ (reference sequence). The CDR3 sequence is 12 residues long. V dropped 6 bases and J dropped 7; count of bases not matched to a gene: 5. Written as DNA, the CDR3 is TGTGCCAGCAGAGGGACAGCCGTTGAAGCTTTCTTT. Protein product: CASRGTAVEAFF.

This rearrangement joins TRBV9 to TRBJ2-3; 8 bases are shared with TRBD2. Germline V gene data show CDR1 as SGDLS and CDR2 as YYNGEE. The V and J ends lost 3 bases and 5 bases, in that order; junction bases with no gene match: 8. The CDR3 is made up of 15 amino acids. The CDR3 sequence is CASSALAVHRDTQYF. The DNA for the CDR3 is TGTGCCAGCAGCGCACTAGCGGTCCATAGAGATACGCAGTATTTT.

The chain employs TRBV5-6 and TRBJ1-3, with 10 bases fitting TRBD1. This CDR3 comprises 16 residues. CDR1 and CDR2 from the germline V gene are SGHDT and YYEEEE. The ends lost 4 bases at V and 0 bases at J; junction bases unmatched: 4. CDR3 coding DNA: TGTGCCAGCAGCAGGGACAGGGGCTACTCTGGAAACACCATATATTTT. Protein sequence: CASSRDRGYSGNTIYF. Full variable domain (remainder filled in from reference TRBV5-6 and TRBJ1-3): DAGVTQSPTHLIKTRGQQVTLRCSPKSGHDTVSWYQQALGQGPQFIFQYYEEEERQRGNFPDRFSGHQFPNYSSELNVNALLLGDSALYLCASSRDRGYSGNTIYFGEGSWLTVV.

The rearrangement links TRBV27 to TRBJ2-7; D possibly corresponds to TRBD2 (6 bases). V was shortened by 8 bases and J by 1 base, with 9 bases between the two germline ends. CDR3 length: 12 amino acids. Germline V CDR1 and CDR2: MNHEY, SMNVEV (reference sequence). This CDR3 reads CASGGASYEQYF. The DNA of the CDR3 is TGTGCCAGCGGAGGGGCATCCTACGAGCAGTACTTC.

The table lists this clone with a few counts. The genes are TRBV7-9 and TRBJ1-1, with 8 positions matching TRBD1. Germline V CDR1 and CDR2: SEHNR, FQNEAQ (reference sequence). V trimming: 4 bases; J trimming: 1 base; junction bases outside the gene matches: 2. CDR3 size: 14 residues. CDR3 bases: TGTGCCAGCAGCTCTACAGGGGGGAACACTGAAGCTTTCTTT. Its translation is CASSSTGGNTEAFF.

This clone was seen a few times. V gene TRBV9 combines with J gene TRBJ1-2; a possible D gene is TRBD1 (5 bases). There are 16 residues in the CDR3. V was trimmed by 4 bases and J by 3 bases, leaving 19 bases between them. Per the germline V gene, CDR1 is SGDLS and CDR2 is YYNGEE. CDR3 sequence reads: CASSSKQVGGDYGYTF. The CDR3 DNA sequence: TGTGCCAGCAGCTCAAAACAAGTGGGGGGTGACTATGGCTACACCTTC.

This clone was counted only a few times. V usage is TRBV11-3 and J usage is TRBJ1-6; tentative D call: TRBD1 (6 bases). CDR1 is SGHNT, CDR2 YENEEA, per germline. The CDR3 is 16 residues long. V lost 0 bases to trimming and J lost 9 bases, with 15 bases between them. For the CDR3, the DNA is TGTGCCAGCAGCTTAGAATTTGGGGGCAAAAGTTCACCCCTCCACTTT. Encoded protein: CASSLEFGGKSSPLHF.

This clone has only a few counts. This chain links TRBV27 with TRBJ2-7; 8 bases are a match to TRBD2. Per germline, CDR1 MNHEY and CDR2 SMNVEV (reference sequence). The CDR3 has 13 amino acids. Trimming took 5 bases from V and 3 from J; bases not matched to a gene: 3. Written as DNA, the CDR3 is TGTGCCAGCAGTGAAAGCGGGGGCTACGAGCAGTACTTC. Its translation is CASSESGGYEQYF.

This chain joins TRBV10-3 and TRBJ1-3; D ambiguous. Trimming left V 0 bases short and J 0 bases short, with 9 bases between. This CDR3 has 16 residues. The germline V gene encodes CDR1 ENHRY and CDR2 SYGVKD. CDR3 nucleotide sequence: TGTGCCATCAGTGAGTCTATGGGCGTCTCTGGAAACACCATATATTTT. Protein sequence: CAISESMGVSGNTIYF.

This clone was seen only once. The chain uses TRBV2 and TRBJ2-1; TRBD1 might be the D (6 bases). CDR1 and CDR2 from the germline V gene are SNHLY and FYNNEI. Trimming left V 1 base short and J 10 bases short, with 17 bases between. The CDR3 is made up of 15 amino acids. The DNA for the CDR3 is TGTGCCAGCAGTGAAGGCTCAGGGGTTGAAGGCGAGCAGTTCTTC. It yields the protein CASSEGSGVEGEQFF.

This clone was counted a single time. This chain joins TRBV11-2 and TRBJ2-7; 7 bases fit TRBD1. The J segment lost 6 bases and the V segment lost 3 bases, leaving 8 bases of the junction unmatched. Germline V lookup: CDR1 SGHAT, CDR2 FQNNGV. The CDR3 sequence is 14 residues long. CDR3 bases: TGTGCCAGCAGCTTGAGGACAGGAGATATCGAGCAGTACTTC. Amino acid sequence: CASSLRTGDIEQYF. Supplemented by reference TRBV11-2 and TRBJ2-7, the full variable domain reads EAGVAQSPRYKIIEKRQSVAFWCNPISGHATLYWYQQILGQGPKLLIQFQNNGVVDDSQLPKDRFSAERLKGVDSTLKIQPAKLEDSAVYLCASSLRTGDIEQYFGPGTRLTVT.

The chain joins TRBV6-5 to TRBJ2-1, with 8 bases fitting TRBD1. Germline CDR1 is MNHEY and CDR2 is SVGAGI. This CDR3 comprises 14 residues. V was clipped by 4 bases and J by 5 bases; unmatched bases: 4. CDR3 nucleotides: TGTGCCAGCAGTTCCGGACAGGGCGACAATGAGCAGTTCTTC. It is translated as CASSSGQGDNEQFF.

V and J are TRBV7-8 and TRBJ2-5, with D uncertain. The CDR3 is 14 amino acids. Deletions cut 5 bases from V and 2 bases from J, with 12 bases between. The germline CDR1 and CDR2 sequences are SGHVS and FQNEAQ. The CDR3 is CASSPLLQQETQYF. CDR3 sequence (DNA): TGTGCCAGCAGCCCCCTTCTGCAGCAAGAGACCCAGTACTTC.

This clone was found a few times. The chain's CDR3 is CASSAKPPVSSYNEQFF. DNA for the CDR3: TGTGCCAGCAGCGCCAAGCCCCCGGTGAGCTCCTACAATGAGCAGTTCTTC. V and J are TRBV7-6 and TRBJ2-1; D unclear. Per germline, CDR1 SGHVS and CDR2 FNYEAQ. The length of the CDR3 is 17 residues. V dropped 5 bases and J dropped 0 bases, with 17 bases sitting between them.